Listed here is a single T cell receptor (beta chain). The antigen is unknown. The data originate from a study of beta chain features in type 1 diabetes. Every bit of the isolated RNA underwent reverse transcription, so sequencing read expressed TCRB transcripts. The data were produced by immunoSEQ multiplex PCR, yet TCRdb's version contains in-frame clones alone and is incomplete. Among under 950,000 clones, under 20% were seen once, and the ten largest hold 0.023%. Purity exceeding 95% was reached by all sorted populations. Study results and caveats: For type 1 diabetes patients, VDJ junctions showed fewer insertions and more deletions. Because the template was cDNA, high-expressing cells might be over-represented.

Sequencing input: naive CD4+ T cells from blood. This receptor was obtained from a woman between 18 and 29 years old in good health.

DNA for the CDR3: TGTGCCAGCACCATCGGACTAGCGGTGAACACCGGGGAGCTGTTTTTT. The encoded protein is CASTIGLAVNTGELFF. J is TRBJ2-2 and V is TRBV6-6, with 10 bases fitting TRBD2. Germline CDR1 MNHNY, CDR2 SVGAGI (reference sequence). J lost 1 base, V lost 7 bases, and 6 bases had no gene match. The length of the CDR3 is 16 residues.